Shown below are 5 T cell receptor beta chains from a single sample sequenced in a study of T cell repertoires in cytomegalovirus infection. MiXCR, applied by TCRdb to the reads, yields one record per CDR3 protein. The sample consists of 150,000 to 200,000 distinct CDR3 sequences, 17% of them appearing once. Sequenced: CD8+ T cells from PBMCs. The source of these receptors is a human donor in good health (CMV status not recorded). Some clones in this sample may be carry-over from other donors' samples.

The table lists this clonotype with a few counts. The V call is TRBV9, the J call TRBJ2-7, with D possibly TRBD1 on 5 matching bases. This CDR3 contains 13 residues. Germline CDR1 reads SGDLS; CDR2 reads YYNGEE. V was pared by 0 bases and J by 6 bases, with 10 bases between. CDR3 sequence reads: CASSVDAGREQYF. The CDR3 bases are TGTGCCAGCAGCGTAGACGCAGGGCGCGAGCAGTACTTC.

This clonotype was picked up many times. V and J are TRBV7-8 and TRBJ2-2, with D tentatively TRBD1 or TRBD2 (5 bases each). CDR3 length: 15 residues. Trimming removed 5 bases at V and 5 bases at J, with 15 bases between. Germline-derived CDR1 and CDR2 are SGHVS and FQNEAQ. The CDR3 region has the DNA TGTGCCAGCAGCCAAGAGAATTGGGGGACCGGGGAGCTGTTTTTT. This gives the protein CASSQENWGTGELFF. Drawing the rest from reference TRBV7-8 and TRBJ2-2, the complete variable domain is GAGVSQSPRYKVAKRGQDVALRCDPISGHVSLFWYQQALGQGPEFLTYFQNEAQLDKSGLPSDRFFAERPEGSVSTLKIQRTQQEDSAVYLCASSQENWGTGELFFGEGSRLTVL.

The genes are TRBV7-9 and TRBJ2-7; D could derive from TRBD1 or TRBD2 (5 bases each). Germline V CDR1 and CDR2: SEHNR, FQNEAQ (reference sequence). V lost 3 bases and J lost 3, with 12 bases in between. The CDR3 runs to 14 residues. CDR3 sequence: CASSFRDEIYEQYF. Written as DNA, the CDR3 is TGTGCCAGCAGCTTTAGGGACGAGATCTACGAGCAGTACTTC.

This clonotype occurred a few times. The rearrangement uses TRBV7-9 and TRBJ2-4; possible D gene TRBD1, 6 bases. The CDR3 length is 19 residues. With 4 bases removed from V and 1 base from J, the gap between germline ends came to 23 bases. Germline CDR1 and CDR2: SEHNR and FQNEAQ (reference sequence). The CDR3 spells CASSSPTGIPLWAKNIQYF. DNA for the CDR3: TGTGCCAGCAGCTCTCCGACAGGAATCCCCCTATGGGCCAAAAACATTCAGTACTTC.

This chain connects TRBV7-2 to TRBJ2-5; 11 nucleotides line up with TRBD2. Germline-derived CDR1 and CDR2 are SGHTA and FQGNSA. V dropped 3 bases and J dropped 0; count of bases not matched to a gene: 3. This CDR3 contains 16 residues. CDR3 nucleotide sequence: TGTGCCAGCAGCTTGACTAGCGGGACGTACCAAGAGACCCAGTACTTC. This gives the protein CASSLTSGTYQETQYF. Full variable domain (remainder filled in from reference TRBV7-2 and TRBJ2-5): GAGVSQSPSNKVTEKGKDVELRCDPISGHTALYWYRQSLGQGLEFLIYFQGNSAPDKSGLPSDRFSAERTGGSVSTLTIQRTQQEDSAVYLCASSLTSGTYQETQYFGPGTRLLVL.